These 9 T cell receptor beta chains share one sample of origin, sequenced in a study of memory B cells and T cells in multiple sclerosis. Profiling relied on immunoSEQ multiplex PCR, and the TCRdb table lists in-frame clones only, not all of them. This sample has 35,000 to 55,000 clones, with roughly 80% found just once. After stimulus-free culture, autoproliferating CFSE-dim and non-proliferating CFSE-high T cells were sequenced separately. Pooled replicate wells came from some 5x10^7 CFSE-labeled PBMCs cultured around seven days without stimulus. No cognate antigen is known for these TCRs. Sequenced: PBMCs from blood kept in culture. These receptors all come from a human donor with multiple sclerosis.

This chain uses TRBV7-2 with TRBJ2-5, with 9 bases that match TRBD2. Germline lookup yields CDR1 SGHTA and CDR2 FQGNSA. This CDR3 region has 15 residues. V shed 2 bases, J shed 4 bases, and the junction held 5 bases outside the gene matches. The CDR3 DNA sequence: TGTGCCAGCAGCTTATTGAGCGGGGGGCTAGAGACCCAGTACTTC. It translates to CASSLLSGGLETQYF.

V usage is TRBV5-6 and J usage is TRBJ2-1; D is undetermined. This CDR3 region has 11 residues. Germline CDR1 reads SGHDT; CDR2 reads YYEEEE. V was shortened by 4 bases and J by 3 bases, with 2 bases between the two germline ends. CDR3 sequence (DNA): TGTGCCAGCAGCGACTACAATGAGCAGTTCTTC. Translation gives CASSDYNEQFF.

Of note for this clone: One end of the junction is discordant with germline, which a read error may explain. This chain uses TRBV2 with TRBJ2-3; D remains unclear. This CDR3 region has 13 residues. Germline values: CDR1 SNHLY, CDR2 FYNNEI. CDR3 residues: CASRDPPQDMQYF. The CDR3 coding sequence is TGTGCCAGCAGGGACCCGCCTCAAGATATGCAGTATTTT.

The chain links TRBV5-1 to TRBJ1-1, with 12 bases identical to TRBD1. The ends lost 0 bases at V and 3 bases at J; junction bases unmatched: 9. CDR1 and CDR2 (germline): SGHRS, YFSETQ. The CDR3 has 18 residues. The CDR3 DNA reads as TGCGCCAGCAGCTTGGAAGGGACAGGGGGCTTGGTGGACACTGAAGCTTTCTTT. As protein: CASSLEGTGGLVDTEAFF.

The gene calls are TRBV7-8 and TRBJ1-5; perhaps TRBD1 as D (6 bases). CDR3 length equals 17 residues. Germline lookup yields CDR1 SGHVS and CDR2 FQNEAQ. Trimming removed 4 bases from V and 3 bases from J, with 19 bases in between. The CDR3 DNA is TGTGCCAGCAGCTCGAGGCCGGGGGCCGGGGTCAATCAGCCCCAGCATTTT. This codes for CASSSRPGAGVNQPQHF.

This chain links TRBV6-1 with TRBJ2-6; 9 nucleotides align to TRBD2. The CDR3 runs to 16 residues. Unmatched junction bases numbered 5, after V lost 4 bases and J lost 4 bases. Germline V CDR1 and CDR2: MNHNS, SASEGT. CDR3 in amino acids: CASSGLADTGANVLTF. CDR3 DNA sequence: TGTGCCAGCAGTGGACTAGCGGACACCGGGGCCAACGTCCTGACTTTC.

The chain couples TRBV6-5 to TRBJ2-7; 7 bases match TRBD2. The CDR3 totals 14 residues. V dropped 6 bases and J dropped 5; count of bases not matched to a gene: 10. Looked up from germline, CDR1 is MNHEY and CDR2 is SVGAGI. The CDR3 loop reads CASSSPGLGDEQYF. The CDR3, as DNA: TGTGCCAGCAGCTCGCCCGGACTAGGGGACGAGCAGTACTTC.

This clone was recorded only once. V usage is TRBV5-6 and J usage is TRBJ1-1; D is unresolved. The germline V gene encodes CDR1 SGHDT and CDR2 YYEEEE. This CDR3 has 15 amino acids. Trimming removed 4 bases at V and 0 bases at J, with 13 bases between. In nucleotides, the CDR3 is TGTGCCAGCAGCCTACCGGGAATAATGAACACTGAAGCTTTCTTT. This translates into CASSLPGIMNTEAFF.

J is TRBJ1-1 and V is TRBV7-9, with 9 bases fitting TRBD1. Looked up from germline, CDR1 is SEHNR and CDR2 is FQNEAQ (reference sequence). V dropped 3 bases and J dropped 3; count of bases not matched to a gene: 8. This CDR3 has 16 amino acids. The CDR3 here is CASSFPGQGPYTEAFF. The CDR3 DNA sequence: TGTGCCAGCAGCTTTCCGGGACAGGGTCCTTACACTGAAGCTTTCTTT.